This T cell receptor (beta chain) was profiled in a study of T cells in Graves' hyperthyroidism and ophthalmopathy. This CDR3 contains 16 residues. CDR1 KGHSH and CDR2 LQKENI come from the germline V gene. J gave up 1 base and V 3 bases, and 6 bases lay outside the gene matches. From RNA transcripts, TCR beta CDR3 regions were amplified. A first-round RT-PCR of the TCR CDR3 used the HTBI primer set. Via MiXCR, TCRdb re-called the multiplex PCR reads, giving one row per CDR3 protein. The repertoire holds some 350,000 distinct CDR3 sequences, approximately 13% seen once, with 30% to 40% in the top ten. This clonotype was detected a few times.

The chain links TRBV18 to TRBJ2-1, with 7 bases fitting TRBD1. Sequencing was performed on blood. The source is a woman aged 40-49 years with Graves' ophthalmopathy. The CDR3 reads CASSPLTGESYNEQFF. The CDR3 DNA reads as TGTGCCAGCTCACCTCTAACAGGGGAGTCCTACAATGAGCAGTTCTTC.